A selection of T cell receptor beta chains follows, all from one sample in a study of cytomegalovirus exposure and HLA in healthy donors. The table came from immunoSEQ multiplex PCR; TCRdb's copy has only in-frame clones and leaves some out. Among 150,000 or so clones listed, around 78% were seen once. Sequencing input: PBMCs. Source of these receptors: a woman between 18 and 29 years old in good health and CMV-seronegative. The CDR3 runs from the conserved cysteine through the conserved F or W. Fields, in order: J gene, clone size, V gene, D gene, CDR3 DNA, CDR3 protein. The D gene is left open where the match is weak. The listing skips clone size in some rows; elsewhere it reads once, few, many or a size class.

j_call: TRBJ1-6
clone_size: NA
v_call: TRBV4-3
d_call: NA
cdr3_nt: TGCGCCAGCAGCCCCTACCAGGGACTAGGGATTTCACCCCTCCACTTT
cdr3_aa: CASSPYQGLGISPLHF

j_call: TRBJ1-3
clone_size: NA
v_call: TRBV9
d_call: NA
cdr3_nt: TGTGCCAGCAGCCCTCCCGCAGGGGAGGGAAACACCATATATTTT
cdr3_aa: CASSPPAGEGNTIYF

j_call: TRBJ2-1
clone_size: NA
v_call: TRBV29-1
d_call: NA
cdr3_nt: TGCAGCGTCCGATTCAGCAATGAGCAGTTCTTC
cdr3_aa: CSVRFSNEQFF

j_call: TRBJ1-4
clone_size: NA
v_call: TRBV29-1
d_call: NA
cdr3_nt: TGCAGCGTTGAAGGGCCGGGTAATGGTGAAAAACTGTTTTTT
cdr3_aa: CSVEGPGNGEKLFF

j_call: TRBJ2-1
clone_size: NA
v_call: TRBV28
d_call: TRBD2
cdr3_nt: TGTGCCAGCACTGCTAACTCACTAGCGGGAGTCGGTAATGAGCAGTTCTTC
cdr3_aa: CASTANSLAGVGNEQFF

j_call: TRBJ1-1
clone_size: NA
v_call: TRBV5-1
d_call: TRBD1
cdr3_nt: TGCGCCAGCAGCCTGGACAGGGTGAATGAAGCTTTCTTT
cdr3_aa: CASSLDRVNEAFF

j_call: TRBJ1-2
clone_size: NA
v_call: TRBV5-4
d_call: NA
cdr3_nt: TGTGCCAGCAGTCCCGAGCCGGGGAGCAACTATGGCTACACCTTC
cdr3_aa: CASSPEPGSNYGYTF

j_call: TRBJ2-5
clone_size: NA
v_call: TRBV7-2
d_call: NA
cdr3_nt: TGTGCCAGCAGCTTAGTATCAGAGACCCAGTACTTC
cdr3_aa: CASSLVSETQYF

j_call: TRBJ1-3
clone_size: NA
v_call: TRBV25-1
d_call: NA
cdr3_nt: TGTGCCAGCAGTGCACCCAGGGCGGCGAGTGGAAACACCATATATTTT
cdr3_aa: CASSAPRAASGNTIYF

j_call: TRBJ2-5
clone_size: NA
v_call: TRBV6-5
d_call: NA
cdr3_nt: TGTGCCAGCAGTTACGACTGGTCCGGGGAGACCCAGTACTTC
cdr3_aa: CASSYDWSGETQYF

j_call: TRBJ1-3
clone_size: few
v_call: TRBV27
d_call: NA
cdr3_nt: TGTGCCAGCAGCCACCTGCGGGGGAGGCAAGGGAACACCATATATTTT
cdr3_aa: CASSHLRGRQGNTIYF

j_call: TRBJ2-2
clone_size: NA
v_call: TRBV5-6
d_call: NA
cdr3_nt: TGTGCCAGCAGCTTAGAGGCTCCGGGGACCGGGGAGCTGTTTTTT
cdr3_aa: CASSLEAPGTGELFF

j_call: TRBJ1-2
clone_size: few
v_call: TRBV21-1
d_call: NA
cdr3_nt: TGTGCCAGGCCACAGGACAGGGGCGGCTATGGCTACACCTTC
cdr3_aa: CARPQDRGGYGYTF

j_call: TRBJ1-2
clone_size: NA
v_call: TRBV4-3
d_call: NA
cdr3_nt: TGCGCCAGCAGCCAAGGGGGAACAGGGTCCCACAGGGGCTACACCTTC
cdr3_aa: CASSQGGTGSHRGYTF

j_call: TRBJ1-2
clone_size: NA
v_call: TRBV11-2
d_call: NA
cdr3_nt: TGTGCCAGCAGCTCCTACCGGACTCGTTCTAACTATGGCTACACCTTC
cdr3_aa: CASSSYRTRSNYGYTF

j_call: TRBJ2-1
clone_size: NA
v_call: TRBV14
d_call: NA
cdr3_nt: TGTGCCAGCAGCCTCCAGGGTTACTATGGGGATGAGCAGTTCTTC
cdr3_aa: CASSLQGYYGDEQFF

j_call: TRBJ2-5
clone_size: NA
v_call: TRBV7-7
d_call: TRBD2
cdr3_nt: TGTGCTAGCAGCCGCCGGGGAGGGGTTGAGGAGACCCAGTACTTC
cdr3_aa: CASSRRGGVEETQYF

j_call: TRBJ2-3
clone_size: few
v_call: TRBV27
d_call: TRBD2
cdr3_nt: TGTGCCAGCGGTCAATCAAGCGGGAGGGCCCCGTTCGGTACGCAGTATTTT
cdr3_aa: CASGQSSGRAPFGTQYF

j_call: TRBJ1-3
clone_size: NA
v_call: TRBV5-1
d_call: TRBD1
cdr3_nt: TGCGCCAGCAGCGGCGGGACAGTCTCTGGAAACACCATATATTTT
cdr3_aa: CASSGGTVSGNTIYF

j_call: TRBJ1-1
clone_size: once
v_call: TRBV4-2
d_call: TRBD1
cdr3_nt: TGTGCCAGCAGCCCCTCAGAGGGGACAGGGGCGACTGAAGCTTTCTTT
cdr3_aa: CASSPSEGTGATEAFF

j_call: TRBJ1-1
clone_size: NA
v_call: TRBV7-9
d_call: NA
cdr3_nt: TGTGCCAGCAGGGGAGGCACTGAAGCTTTCTTT
cdr3_aa: CASRGGTEAFF

j_call: TRBJ2-2
clone_size: few
v_call: TRBV4-3
d_call: TRBD2
cdr3_nt: TGCGCCAGCAGCCAATTGACAGTGCTAGCGGGATACACCGGGGAGCTGTTTTTT
cdr3_aa: CASSQLTVLAGYTGELFF

j_call: TRBJ2-1
clone_size: NA
v_call: TRBV15
d_call: TRBD1
cdr3_nt: TGTGCCACCAGCAGTCGACAGGGGTACTACAATGAGCAGTTCTTC
cdr3_aa: CATSSRQGYYNEQFF

j_call: TRBJ1-3
clone_size: few
v_call: TRBV6-6
d_call: NA
cdr3_nt: TGTGCCAGCAGTTACCACGGGAAGGGATCTGGAAACACCATATATTTT
cdr3_aa: CASSYHGKGSGNTIYF

j_call: TRBJ1-1
clone_size: once
v_call: TRBV5-6
d_call: TRBD1
cdr3_nt: TGTGCCAGCAGCCCGGACAGGGACACTGAAGCTTTCTTT
cdr3_aa: CASSPDRDTEAFF

j_call: TRBJ2-7
clone_size: NA
v_call: TRBV5-4
d_call: TRBD1
cdr3_nt: TGTGCCAGCAGCTTGGCACGCGGGACAGGGATATCCTACGAGCAGTACTTC
cdr3_aa: CASSLARGTGISYEQYF

j_call: TRBJ1-5
clone_size: NA
v_call: TRBV7-9
d_call: NA
cdr3_nt: TGTGCTCTCAGTCAGGGTAATCAGCCCCAGCATTTT
cdr3_aa: CALSQGNQPQHF

j_call: TRBJ2-1
clone_size: NA
v_call: TRBV27
d_call: TRBD2
cdr3_nt: TGTGCCAGCACTAACCGAGGACTAGCGGGGCTAAAGTACCCCTACAATGAGCAGTTCTTC
cdr3_aa: CASTNRGLAGLKYPYNEQFF

j_call: TRBJ2-5
clone_size: NA
v_call: TRBV7-8
d_call: NA
cdr3_nt: TGTGCCAGCAGCTTAACAGGCTGGGGAGAGACCCAGTACTTC
cdr3_aa: CASSLTGWGETQYF

j_call: TRBJ2-5
clone_size: NA
v_call: TRBV29-1
d_call: TRBD1
cdr3_nt: TGCAGCGAAAGGACAGGGGGCGCAGAGACCCAGTACTTC
cdr3_aa: CSERTGGAETQYF

j_call: TRBJ1-5
clone_size: NA
v_call: TRBV6-5
d_call: NA
cdr3_nt: TGTGCCAGTAGCGGTGCCAATCAGCCCCAGCATTTT
cdr3_aa: CASSGANQPQHF

j_call: TRBJ2-3
clone_size: once
v_call: TRBV13
d_call: NA
cdr3_nt: TGTGCCGGGGGGGCCCCCTATGGCACAGATACGCAGTATTTT
cdr3_aa: CAGGAPYGTDTQYF

j_call: TRBJ1-4
clone_size: NA
v_call: TRBV5-1
d_call: TRBD1
cdr3_nt: TGCGCCAGCAGCACTGGGACAGCTGGAAATGAAAAACTGTTTTTT
cdr3_aa: CASSTGTAGNEKLFF

j_call: TRBJ2-5
clone_size: NA
v_call: TRBV28
d_call: TRBD1
cdr3_nt: TGTGCCAGCAGTCCCACCGGGACAGGGCTCCAAGAGACCCAGTACTTC
cdr3_aa: CASSPTGTGLQETQYF

j_call: TRBJ1-4
clone_size: NA
v_call: TRBV7-2
d_call: NA
cdr3_nt: TGTGCCAGCAGCTTAGGGGGTTTGAGCGGACTGTTTTTT
cdr3_aa: CASSLGGLSGLFF

j_call: TRBJ2-1
clone_size: NA
v_call: TRBV5-1
d_call: TRBD1
cdr3_nt: TGCGCCAGCAGCATCGGGACAGTTTACAATGAGCAGTTCTTC
cdr3_aa: CASSIGTVYNEQFF

j_call: TRBJ1-1
clone_size: NA
v_call: TRBV20-1
d_call: NA
cdr3_nt: TGCAGTGCCAAGAGTACGTCTGAAGCTTTCTTT
cdr3_aa: CSAKSTSEAFF

j_call: TRBJ1-6
clone_size: NA
v_call: TRBV10-3
d_call: NA
cdr3_nt: TGTGCCATCAGTGAGTCAATCCCGAGCTCCTATAATTCACCCCTCCACTTT
cdr3_aa: CAISESIPSSYNSPLHF

j_call: TRBJ1-6
clone_size: NA
v_call: TRBV9
d_call: NA
cdr3_nt: TGTGCCAGCAGCGTGCAGGGGATCAATTCACCCCTCCACTTT
cdr3_aa: CASSVQGINSPLHF

j_call: TRBJ2-1
clone_size: NA
v_call: TRBV7-2
d_call: TRBD2
cdr3_nt: TGTGCCAGCAGCTCTAGCGGGGGGAGCTACAATGAGCAGTTCTTC
cdr3_aa: CASSSSGGSYNEQFF

j_call: TRBJ2-5
clone_size: NA
v_call: TRBV5-1
d_call: NA
cdr3_nt: TGCGCCAGCAGCTACGGACTGGGAGAGACCCAGTACTTC
cdr3_aa: CASSYGLGETQYF

j_call: TRBJ1-5
clone_size: few
v_call: TRBV9
d_call: TRBD1
cdr3_nt: TGTGCCAGCAGCCTCGGGACAGCCAACAATCAGCCCCAGCATTTT
cdr3_aa: CASSLGTANNQPQHF

j_call: TRBJ2-1
clone_size: NA
v_call: TRBV28
d_call: TRBD1
cdr3_nt: TGTGCCAGCAGTTTATTCGTCCCCGCACAGGGGGCGTACAATGAGCAGTTCTTC
cdr3_aa: CASSLFVPAQGAYNEQFF

j_call: TRBJ2-3
clone_size: NA
v_call: TRBV18
d_call: NA
cdr3_nt: TGTGCCAGCTCACCCACGTGGACAACGTACGTAGATACGCAGTATTTT
cdr3_aa: CASSPTWTTYVDTQYF

j_call: TRBJ2-5
clone_size: NA
v_call: TRBV5-4
d_call: TRBD2
cdr3_nt: TGTGCCAGCAGCTTCTTCGACCGTCCAGCGGGGGAGACCCAGTACTTC
cdr3_aa: CASSFFDRPAGETQYF

j_call: TRBJ2-3
clone_size: NA
v_call: TRBV4-3
d_call: TRBD2
cdr3_nt: TGCGCCAGCAGCCAAGGAAGCAGGGCGGGGGTGGATACGCAGTATTTT
cdr3_aa: CASSQGSRAGVDTQYF

j_call: TRBJ2-2
clone_size: few
v_call: TRBV6-4
d_call: NA
cdr3_nt: TGTGCCAGCAGTTCAGGGTTAACCGGGGAGCTGTTTTTT
cdr3_aa: CASSSGLTGELFF

j_call: TRBJ2-5
clone_size: NA
v_call: TRBV19
d_call: TRBD2
cdr3_nt: TGTGCCAGTAGTAGGACTAGCGGACGTAGGGGAGAGACCCAGTACTTC
cdr3_aa: CASSRTSGRRGETQYF

j_call: TRBJ2-1
clone_size: NA
v_call: TRBV6-5
d_call: NA
cdr3_nt: TGTGCCAGCAGTTACGCCGGTGAGCAGTTCTTC
cdr3_aa: CASSYAGEQFF

j_call: TRBJ2-2
clone_size: few
v_call: TRBV19
d_call: NA
cdr3_nt: TGTGCCAGTAGCCGGTCGCCCTGGGAGCTGTTTTTT
cdr3_aa: CASSRSPWELFF

j_call: TRBJ1-1
clone_size: NA
v_call: TRBV4-1
d_call: TRBD1
cdr3_nt: TGCGCCAGCAGCCAAGAGGGACAGGGCGGCACTGAAGCTTTCTTT
cdr3_aa: CASSQEGQGGTEAFF

j_call: TRBJ2-2
clone_size: NA
v_call: TRBV2
d_call: NA
cdr3_nt: TGTGCCAGCACAATCATCGGGAACACCGGGGAGCTGTTTTTT
cdr3_aa: CASTIIGNTGELFF

j_call: TRBJ1-4
clone_size: NA
v_call: TRBV11-2
d_call: TRBD1
cdr3_nt: TGTGCCAGCAGCTTAGGTGGGACAGGGCGTGAAAAACTGTTTTTT
cdr3_aa: CASSLGGTGREKLFF

j_call: TRBJ1-4
clone_size: once
v_call: TRBV28
d_call: NA
cdr3_nt: TGTGCCAGCAGCTATAGGGACTATTACGGTGAGCGAAAACTGTTTTTT
cdr3_aa: CASSYRDYYGERKLFF

j_call: TRBJ1-1
clone_size: NA
v_call: TRBV10-3
d_call: NA
cdr3_nt: TGTGCCATCAGTGAGTCTTTTAAGTACTTTCGTCGAGCCCCCACTGAAGCTTTCTTT
cdr3_aa: CAISESFKYFRRAPTEAFF

j_call: TRBJ1-4
clone_size: NA
v_call: TRBV10-3
d_call: TRBD1
cdr3_nt: TGTGCCACCTCACAGGGGACACCTGCAACTAATGAAAAACTGTTTTTT
cdr3_aa: CATSQGTPATNEKLFF

j_call: TRBJ2-1
clone_size: NA
v_call: TRBV7-2
d_call: TRBD2
cdr3_nt: TGTGCCAGCAGCCCCAAACTAGCGGGAGGGGGTTGGAATGAGCAGTTCTTC
cdr3_aa: CASSPKLAGGGWNEQFF

j_call: TRBJ1-2
clone_size: few
v_call: TRBV27
d_call: TRBD1
cdr3_nt: TGTGCCAGCAGTCAAGGGGGACAGGGGTACTATGGCTACACCTTC
cdr3_aa: CASSQGGQGYYGYTF

j_call: TRBJ1-5
clone_size: NA
v_call: TRBV5-1
d_call: NA
cdr3_nt: TGCGCCAGCAGCTTTGAACCAGGGGATCAGCCCCAGCATTTT
cdr3_aa: CASSFEPGDQPQHF

j_call: TRBJ2-7
clone_size: NA
v_call: TRBV6-6
d_call: TRBD1
cdr3_nt: TGTGCCAGCAGTTACGGGGACAGGGGGCGCGAGCAGTACTTC
cdr3_aa: CASSYGDRGREQYF